This T cell receptor (beta chain) stems from a study of CD8+ T cells in alopecia areata. Study-level background: Tofacitinib therapy took 6 to 18 months; 6 months off drug came after. Overall study findings and caveats: Within the top 100, expanded CD8+ clones significantly decreased with tofacitinib, as did scalp clonality.

cDNA serving as the sequencing template came from extracted, reverse transcribed RNA. TCRdb's table, derived via immunoSEQ multiplex PCR, lists solely in-frame clones and lacks some. The sample records about 120,000 clones, 53% being singletons. V shed 3 bases and J shed 5 bases, with 16 bases lying between them. This CDR3 is built from 15 residues. Germline values: CDR1 MGHRA, CDR2 YSYEKL. A remark on this clone: No antigen is known for it.

The treatment here: oral pan-JAK inhibitor, 5-10 mg twice daily. PBMCs were stained for CD3, CD4 and CD8, and CD4+ and CD8+ T cells were sorted. This sample comprised CD4+ T cells sorted from blood, obtained at week 4, from a patient treated with tofacitinib. The receptor's source is a human donor with alopecia areata. This chain connects TRBV4-1 to TRBJ2-5, with D possibly being TRBD1 (7 bases). The CDR3 loop reads CASSQRGTVGETQYF. CDR3 coding DNA: TGCGCCAGCAGCCAGCGCGGGACAGTCGGGGAGACCCAGTACTTC.